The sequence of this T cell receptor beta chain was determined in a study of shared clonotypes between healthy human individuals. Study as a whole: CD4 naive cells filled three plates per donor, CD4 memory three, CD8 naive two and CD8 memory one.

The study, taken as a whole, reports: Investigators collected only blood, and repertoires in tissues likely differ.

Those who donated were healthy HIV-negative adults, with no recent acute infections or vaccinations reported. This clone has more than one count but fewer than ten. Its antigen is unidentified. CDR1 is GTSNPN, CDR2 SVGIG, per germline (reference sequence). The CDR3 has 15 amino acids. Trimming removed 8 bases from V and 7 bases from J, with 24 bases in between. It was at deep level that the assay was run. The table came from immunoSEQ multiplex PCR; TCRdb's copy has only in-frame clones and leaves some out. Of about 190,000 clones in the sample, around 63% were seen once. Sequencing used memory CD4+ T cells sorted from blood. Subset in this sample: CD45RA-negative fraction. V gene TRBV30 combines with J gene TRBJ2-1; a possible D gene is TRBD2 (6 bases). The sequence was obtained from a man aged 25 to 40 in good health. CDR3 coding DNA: TGTGCCGGGGGGTCCGGGCTCCTCAGGGCAAATGAGCAGTTCTTC. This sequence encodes CAGGSGLLRANEQFF.